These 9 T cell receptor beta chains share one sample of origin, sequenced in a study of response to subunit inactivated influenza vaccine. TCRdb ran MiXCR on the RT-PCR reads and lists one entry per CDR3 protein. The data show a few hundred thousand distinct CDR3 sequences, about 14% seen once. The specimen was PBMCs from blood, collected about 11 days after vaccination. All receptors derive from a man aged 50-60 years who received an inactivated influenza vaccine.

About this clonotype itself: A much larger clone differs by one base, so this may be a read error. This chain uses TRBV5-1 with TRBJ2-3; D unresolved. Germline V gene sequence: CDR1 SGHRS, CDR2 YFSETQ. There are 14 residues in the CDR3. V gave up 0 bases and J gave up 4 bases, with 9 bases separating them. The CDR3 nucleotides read TGCGCCAGCAGCTTGGACGGGTACTCAGATACGCAGTATTTT. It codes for CASSLDGYSDTQYF.

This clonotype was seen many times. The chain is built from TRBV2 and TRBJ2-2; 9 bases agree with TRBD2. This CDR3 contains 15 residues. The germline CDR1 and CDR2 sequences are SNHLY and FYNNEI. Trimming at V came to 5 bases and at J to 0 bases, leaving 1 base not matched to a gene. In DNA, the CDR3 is TGTGCCAGCAGTCGACTAGCGGCGAACACCGGGGAGCTGTTTTTT. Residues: CASSRLAANTGELFF.

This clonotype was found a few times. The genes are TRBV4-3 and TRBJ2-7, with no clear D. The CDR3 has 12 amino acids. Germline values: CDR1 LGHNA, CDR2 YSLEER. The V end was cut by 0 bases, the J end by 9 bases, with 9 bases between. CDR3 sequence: CASSQDRTRQYF. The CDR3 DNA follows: TGCGCCAGCAGCCAAGATCGTACCAGGCAGTACTTC.

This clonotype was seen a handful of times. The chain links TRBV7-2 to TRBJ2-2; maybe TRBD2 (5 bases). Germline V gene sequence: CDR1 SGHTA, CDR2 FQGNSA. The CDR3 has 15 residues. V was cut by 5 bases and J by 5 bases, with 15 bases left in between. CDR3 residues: CASSTEAGRTGELFF. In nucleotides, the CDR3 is TGTGCCAGCAGCACCGAGGCTGGGAGAACCGGGGAGCTGTTTTTT.

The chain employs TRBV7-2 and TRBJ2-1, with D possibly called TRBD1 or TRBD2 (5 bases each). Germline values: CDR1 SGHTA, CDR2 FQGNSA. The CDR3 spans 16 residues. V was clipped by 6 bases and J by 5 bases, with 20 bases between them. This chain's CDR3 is CASRRSGTFRHNEQFF. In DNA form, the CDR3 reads TGTGCCAGCAGACGTTCCGGGACCTTCCGCCACAATGAGCAGTTCTTC.

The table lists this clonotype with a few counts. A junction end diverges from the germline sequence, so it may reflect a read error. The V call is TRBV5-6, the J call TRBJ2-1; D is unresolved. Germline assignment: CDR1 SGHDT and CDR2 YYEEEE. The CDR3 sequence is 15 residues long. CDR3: CASSLASVRMNGQFF. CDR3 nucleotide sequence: TGTGCCAGCAGCTTGGCATCGGTTAGAATGAATGGGCAGTTCTTC.

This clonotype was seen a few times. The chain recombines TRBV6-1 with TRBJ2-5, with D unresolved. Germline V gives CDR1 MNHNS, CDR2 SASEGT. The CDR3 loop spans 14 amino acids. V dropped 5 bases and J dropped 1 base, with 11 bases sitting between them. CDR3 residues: CASSRSVVQETQYF. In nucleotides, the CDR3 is TGTGCCAGCAGTAGGTCGGTAGTCCAAGAGACCCAGTACTTC.

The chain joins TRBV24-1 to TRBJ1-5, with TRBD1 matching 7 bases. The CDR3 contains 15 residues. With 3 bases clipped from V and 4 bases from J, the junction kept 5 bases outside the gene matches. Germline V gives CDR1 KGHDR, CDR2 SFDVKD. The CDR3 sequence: CATSDAGQRNQPQHF. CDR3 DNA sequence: TGTGCCACCAGTGATGCGGGACAGAGGAATCAGCCCCAGCATTTT.

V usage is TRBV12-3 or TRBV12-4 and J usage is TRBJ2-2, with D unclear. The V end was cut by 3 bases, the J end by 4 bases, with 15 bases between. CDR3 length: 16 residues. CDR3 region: CASSFWSVRTTGELFF. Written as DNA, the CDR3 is TGTGCCAGCAGTTTTTGGTCGGTGCGTACCACCGGGGAGCTGTTTTTT.